The 13 T cell receptor beta chains below were found in one sample sequenced in a study of OX40 agonist ivuxolimab in advanced cancers. TCRdb's table, derived via immunoSEQ multiplex PCR, lists solely in-frame clones and lacks some. Of roughly 62,000 clones listed, around 85% are singletons. This specimen consisted of CD4+ or CD8+ T cells sorted from blood, obtained in a trial of the OX40 agonist ivuxolimab. These receptors came from an adult with an advanced solid tumor such as melanoma, head and neck, liver or kidney cancer.

The chain links TRBV14 to TRBJ1-2; tentatively, D is TRBD1 (6 bases). The CDR3 is 13 residues long. V lost 4 bases and J 8 bases, leaving 14 bases between the germline ends. Germline V gene data show CDR1 as SGHDN and CDR2 as FVKESK. Written as DNA, the CDR3 is TGTGCCAGCAGCCTAAACAGGGTAGGAGGCTACACCTTC. Amino acids: CASSLNRVGGYTF. The whole variable domain, filled in from reference TRBV14 and TRBJ1-2, reads EAGVTQFPSHSVIEKGQTVTLRCDPISGHDNLYWYRRVMGKEIKFLLHFVKESKQDESGMPNNRFLAERTGGTYSTLKVQPAELEDSGVYFCASSLNRVGGYTFGSGTRLTVV.

The J gene is TRBJ2-3, the V gene TRBV9; TRBD2 is a possible D gene (6 bases). Trimming pared 4 bases from V and 4 bases from J, leaving 16 bases between. CDR1 and CDR2 (germline): SGDLS, YYNGEE. This CDR3 is built from 15 residues. CDR3 sequence reads: CASSLGSIGADTQYF. CDR3 sequence (DNA): TGTGCCAGCAGCCTCGGGAGTATCGGGGCAGATACGCAGTATTTT.

The chain has TRBV11-2 and TRBJ2-7; 9 bases agree with TRBD2. V lost 5 bases to trimming and J lost 2 bases; unmatched junction nucleotides: 4. This CDR3 is built from 14 residues. Germline-derived CDR1 and CDR2 are SGHAT and FQNNGV. CDR3 residues: CASSHLAGAYEQYF. CDR3 DNA: TGTGCCAGCAGCCATTTAGCGGGAGCCTACGAGCAGTACTTC.

V and J are TRBV11-3 and TRBJ2-1; a possible D gene is TRBD2 (6 bases). This CDR3 is built from 15 residues. Germline CDR1 and CDR2: SGHNT and YENEEA. The ends were cut back, 4 bases at V and 6 bases at J, with 16 bases in the middle. This CDR3 reads CASSSREKGFNEQFF. The CDR3 nucleotides are TGTGCCAGCAGCTCCCGGGAGAAGGGTTTCAATGAGCAGTTCTTC.

This chain joins TRBV7-9 and TRBJ1-1; TRBD1 matches at 10 bases. Germline values: CDR1 SEHNR, CDR2 FQNEAQ (reference sequence). Trimming took 0 bases from V and 1 from J; bases not matched to a gene: 5. The CDR3 length is 17 residues. The CDR3 DNA is TGTGCCAGCAGCTTAGCAGACAGGGGGCTGTCGAACACTGAAGCTTTCTTT. Amino acids: CASSLADRGLSNTEAFF. Variable domain in full (rest from reference TRBV7-9 and TRBJ1-1): DTGVSQNPRHKITKRGQNVTFRCDPISEHNRLYWYRQTLGQGPEFLTYFQNEAQLEKSRLLSDRFSAERPKGSFSTLEIQRTEQGDSAMYLCASSLADRGLSNTEAFFGQGTRLTVV.

This chain connects TRBV19 to TRBJ1-2, with TRBD1 matching 7 bases. CDR3 length: 14 amino acids. The junction had 4 bases not matched to a gene; V was cut back by 2 bases and J by 4 bases. Germline CDR1 LNHDA, CDR2 SQIVND (reference sequence). The CDR3 here is CASSIRQGVYGYTF. The CDR3 DNA reads TGTGCCAGTAGTATACGGCAGGGGGTCTATGGCTACACCTTC.

This sequence joins TRBV9 and TRBJ2-3; a possible D gene is TRBD2 (5 bases). CDR1 SGDLS and CDR2 YYNGEE come from the germline V gene. Trimming left V 1 base short and J 5 bases short, with 14 bases between. The CDR3 length is 15 residues. CDR3 residues: CASSVLSGGLDTQYF. The CDR3 nucleotides read TGTGCCAGCAGCGTATTAAGCGGTGGGTTAGATACGCAGTATTTT.

The chain combines TRBV5-1 with TRBJ2-7; D might be TRBD1 or TRBD2, each matching 5 bases. Germline V gene lookup returns CDR1 SGHRS and CDR2 YFSETQ. V gave up 4 bases and J gave up 3 bases, with 14 bases separating them. The CDR3 runs 14 residues. DNA of the CDR3: TGCGCCAGCAGCACGGGACCATCTGTCTACGAGCAGTACTTC. This codes for CASSTGPSVYEQYF.

V gene TRBV11-2 combines with J gene TRBJ2-4, with unresolved D. CDR1 and CDR2 from the germline V gene are SGHAT and FQNNGV. This CDR3 region has 13 residues. V lost 5 bases to trimming and J lost 11 bases, with 16 bases between them. CDR3 in amino acids: CASSGPEVWVQYF. The CDR3 DNA follows: TGTGCCAGCAGCGGCCCCGAAGTTTGGGTTCAGTACTTC.

The rearrangement links TRBV11-2 to TRBJ2-7; D ambiguous. The length of the CDR3 is 15 residues. From germline, CDR1 is SGHAT and CDR2 FQNNGV. Trimming cost V 1 base and J 0 bases, with 10 bases left between them. As DNA, the CDR3 is TGTGCCAGCAGCTTAGTGGGCCTTTTCTCCTACGAGCAGTACTTC. Translating it yields CASSLVGLFSYEQYF.

The V call is TRBV19, the J call TRBJ1-1, with TRBD1 as a possible D gene (6 bases). V dropped 5 bases and J dropped 11 bases, with 24 bases sitting between them. The CDR3 runs 15 residues. CDR1 and CDR2 (germline): LNHDA, SQIVND (reference sequence). The CDR3 DNA follows: TGTGCCAGTAGTGTTGCCGGGACATTCCTGGTGAGGGCTTTCTTT. This gives the protein CASSVAGTFLVRAFF.

The V gene is TRBV7-8, the J gene TRBJ2-5; the D call may be TRBD1 or TRBD2 (6 bases each). The DNA matches TRBJ2-7 better at its end, which makes the J call doubtful. Per germline, CDR1 SGHVS and CDR2 FQNEAQ. CDR3 length equals 15 residues. The DNA of the CDR3 is TGTGCCAGCAGCTTAACGCGGGACACCTCCTACGAGCAGTACTTC. This translates into CASSLTRDTSYEQYF.

This chain connects TRBV5-1 to TRBJ2-3; D is undetermined. There are 14 residues in the CDR3. V was pared by 2 bases and J by 0 bases, with 7 bases between. Per the germline V gene, CDR1 is SGHRS and CDR2 is YFSETQ. The CDR3 nucleotides are TGCGCCAGCAGCTTCACGGACAGCACAGATACGCAGTATTTT. Protein sequence: CASSFTDSTDTQYF. Variable domain in full (rest from reference TRBV5-1 and TRBJ2-3): KAGVTQTPRYLIKTRGQQVTLSCSPISGHRSVSWYQQTPGQGLQFLFEYFSETQRNKGNFPGRFSGRQFSNSRSEMNVSTLELGDSALYLCASSFTDSTDTQYFGPGTRLTVL.